This T cell receptor (beta chain) was recovered during a study of identical twins. Using its own MiXCR run on the 5' RACE reads, TCRdb lists one record per CDR3 protein. Here the sample spans approximately 1.8 million distinct CDR3 sequences, less than 40% being singletons. The ends were cut back, 5 bases at V and 7 bases at J, with 14 bases in the middle. Germline V lookup: CDR1 MDHEN, CDR2 SYDVKM. The CDR3 contains 14 residues. This TCR came from a newborn girl in good health. The specimen sequenced was cord blood. The chain recombines TRBV28 with TRBJ1-4; D possibly corresponds to TRBD1 (5 bases). CDR3 in amino acids: CASSDGGVGEKLFF. In DNA form, the CDR3 reads TGTGCCAGCAGTGACGGGGGGGTCGGTGAAAAACTGTTTTTT.